The sequence of this T cell receptor beta chain was determined in a study of Tregs in tolerant kidney transplant recipients. The nonmyeloablative bone marrow transplants came from related graft donors, with transient mixed chimerism. Study outcomes and limitations: Tregs expanded with activated donor B cells seemed most donor-specific. In tolerant patients, donor-specific Tregs outgrew total Tregs, suggesting antigen-driven expansion.

Measured with immunoSEQ multiplex PCR; TCRdb has only the in-frame clones, and not every one. The table records approximately 81,000 clones, over 75% of them present only once. Notes on this clone: The antigen is unknown.

Sequencing was performed on CD4+ T cells from blood (PBMCs), taken 24 months after the transplant. This clonotype was obtained from a human patient who received a combined kidney and bone marrow transplant. Part of the T cells may come from the graft donor.

Here the CDR3 reads CASSLVASGNGYEQYF. The CDR3 DNA follows: TGTGCCAGCAGCTTGGTGGCTAGCGGGAATGGTTACGAGCAGTACTTC. This chain uses TRBV5-4 with TRBJ2-7, with 9 bases matching TRBD2. The germline gives CDR1 SGHNT, CDR2 YYREEE (reference sequence). The CDR3 is made up of 16 amino acids. Germline trimming cut 0 bases from V and 4 bases from J; bases unmatched to any gene: 8.